The clone carrying this T cell receptor beta chain was seen only once. The data were obtained in a study of blood T cell repertoires in COVID-19. Study-wide background: Sample material is recorded as cDNA or gDNA derived from T cells, B-cell-depleted T cells, or PBMCs.

Trimming left V 3 bases short and J 0 bases short, with 8 bases between. The CDR3 is 14 residues long. The V gene's germline CDR1 is MGHRA and CDR2 YSYEKL. The repertoire was sequenced with immunoSEQ multiplex PCR; TCRdb's copy has only in-frame clones and lacks some. The table records tens of thousands of clones, almost 85% of them present only once. The chain combines TRBV4-1 with TRBJ1-1; a weak D match, TRBD1 (5 bases). This TCR came from a man aged 60 to 69 with acute or convalescent COVID-19. Material for sequencing was peripheral blood. The CDR3 bases are TGCGCCAGCAGCCATGTAGGGGTGAACACTGAAGCTTTCTTT. This gives the protein CASSHVGVNTEAFF.